The rows below give T cell receptor beta chains drawn from one sample of a study of T-cell memory formation after mild COVID-19. TCRdb analysed the 5' RACE reads with MiXCR anew, one entry per CDR3 protein. The data hold tens of thousands of distinct CDR3 sequences, with around 12% observed a single time. What was sequenced was PBMCs or a T cell subset sorted from them (not recorded which). These receptors were obtained from a man between 18 and 29 years old who had mild COVID-19 (a few samples of this study predate the infection). Cell type and time point are not known. Both conserved end residues are part of each CDR3. Each record gives: CDR3 protein, CDR3 DNA, clone size, D gene, V gene, J gene. The D gene is left open where the match is weak. Where a row states a size, it is once, few, many or the class of an expanded clone; other rows omit it.

CSARADTGELFF	TGCAGTGCTAGAGCCGACACCGGGGAGCTGTTTTTT	-	-	TRBV20-1	TRBJ2-2
CASSLAEVGYTF	TGTGCCAGCAGCTTAGCTGAGGTTGGCTACACCTTC	-	-	TRBV7-9	TRBJ1-2
CASSFSSGSSTDTQYF	TGTGCCAGCAGCTTCTCCTCGGGGAGTAGCACAGATACGCAGTATTTT	-	-	TRBV11-2	TRBJ2-3
CASSLGGGAGEQYF	TGTGCCAGCAGTTTGGGAGGGGGAGCGGGGGAGCAGTACTTC	-	-	TRBV6-5	TRBJ2-7
CASKPDRVPYQETQYF	TGTGCCAGCAAGCCCGACAGGGTCCCGTACCAAGAGACCCAGTACTTC	-	TRBD1	TRBV6-4	TRBJ2-5
CASSPMRGQGDYNEQFF	TGCGCCAGCAGCCCCATGCGGGGACAGGGAGACTACAATGAGCAGTTCTTC	few	TRBD1	TRBV4-1	TRBJ2-1
CASSLNFVELGSPLHF	TGCGCCAGCAGCTTGAATTTCGTTGAGTTAGGATCACCCCTCCACTTT	few	-	TRBV5-1	TRBJ1-6
CASTITGSTPLHF	TGTGCCAGCACTATTACAGGGTCTACACCCCTCCACTTT	few	-	TRBV9	TRBJ1-6
CASRAGGRGNEQFF	TGTGCCAGCAGAGCGGGGGGGCGGGGGAATGAGCAGTTCTTC	-	TRBD2	TRBV5-4	TRBJ2-1
CASSLGARGDTQYF	TGCGCCAGCAGCTTGGGGGCCCGGGGCGACACGCAGTATTTT	many	-	TRBV5-1	TRBJ2-3
CASREISGGTYNEQFF	TGCGCCAGCAGGGAAATTAGCGGGGGTACCTACAATGAGCAGTTCTTC	few	TRBD2	TRBV10-2	TRBJ2-1
CASSPARGGETQYF	TGTGCCAGCTCACCCGCGCGGGGGGGAGAGACCCAGTACTTC	-	TRBD2	TRBV18	TRBJ2-5
CSASDRRETLKETQYF	TGCAGTGCTTCCGACAGGCGGGAGACTTTAAAAGAGACCCAGTACTTC	-	-	TRBV20-1	TRBJ2-5
CASSRGGTIAGNTIYF	TGTGCCAGCAGTCGGGGAGGGACTATAGCTGGAAACACCATATATTTT	-	-	TRBV25-1	TRBJ1-3
CATNSGGRPSGELFF	TGTGCCACCAATAGCGGGGGCCGACCGTCCGGGGAGCTGTTTTTT	few	TRBD2	TRBV6-2/TRBV6-3	TRBJ2-2